These 3 T cell receptor beta chains were sequenced from one sample in a study of cytomegalovirus exposure and HLA in healthy donors. Primers included in the PCR were 60 Vbeta and 13 Jbeta primers. Generated by immunoSEQ multiplex PCR, the TCRdb table keeps only in-frame clones and is missing some. The sample consists of around 41,000 clones, 60% to 75% of them appearing once. The sequenced sample was PBMCs. The source of these receptors is a middle-aged man in good health and CMV-seronegative.

The gene calls are TRBV6-5 and TRBJ2-3, with 13 bases identical to TRBD2. Germline CDR1 MNHEY, CDR2 SVGAGI. With 0 bases clipped from V and 6 bases from J, the junction kept 3 bases outside the gene matches. The CDR3 extends over 16 amino acids. The CDR3 here is CASSYSALAGGDTQYF. CDR3 in DNA: TGTGCCAGCAGTTACTCGGCACTAGCGGGGGGGGATACGCAGTATTTT.

The V gene is TRBV5-1, the J gene TRBJ1-2; D unresolved. Per germline, CDR1 SGHRS and CDR2 YFSETQ. Between the trimmed V and J ends, which lost 1 base and 5 bases, there was a span of 18 bases. There are 16 residues in the CDR3. For the CDR3, the DNA is TGCGCCAGCAGCTTGTCCCGGCCCGACATCGGTTATGGCTACACCTTC. Amino acid sequence: CASSLSRPDIGYGYTF.

The rearrangement joins TRBV7-9 to TRBJ1-5, with 8 positions matching TRBD1. V lost 6 bases, J lost 6 bases, and 7 bases stayed unmatched. The CDR3 is 14 residues long. Germline V gives CDR1 SEHNR, CDR2 FQNEAQ (reference sequence). The CDR3 loop is CASSRQGAGQPQHF. DNA for the CDR3: TGTGCCAGCAGTCGGCAGGGGGCAGGTCAGCCCCAGCATTTT.